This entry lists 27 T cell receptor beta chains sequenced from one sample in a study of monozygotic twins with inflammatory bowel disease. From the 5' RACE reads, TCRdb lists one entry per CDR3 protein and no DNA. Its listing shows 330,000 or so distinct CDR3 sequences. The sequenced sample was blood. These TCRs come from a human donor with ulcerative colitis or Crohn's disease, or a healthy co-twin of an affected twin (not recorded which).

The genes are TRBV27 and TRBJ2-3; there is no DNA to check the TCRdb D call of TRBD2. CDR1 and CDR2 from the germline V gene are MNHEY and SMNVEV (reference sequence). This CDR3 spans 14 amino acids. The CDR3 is CASSGLASTDTQYF.

CDR3 amino acids: CATSSAPGLKFF. The chain has TRBV28 and TRBJ2-1; the D gene TCRdb calls, TRBD1, cannot be checked with no DNA. This CDR3 has 12 residues. Germline CDR1 MDHEN, CDR2 SYDVKM.

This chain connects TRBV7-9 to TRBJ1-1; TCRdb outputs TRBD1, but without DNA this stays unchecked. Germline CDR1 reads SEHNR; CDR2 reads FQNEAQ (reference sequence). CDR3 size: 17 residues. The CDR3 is CASSPVSWGLINTEAFF.

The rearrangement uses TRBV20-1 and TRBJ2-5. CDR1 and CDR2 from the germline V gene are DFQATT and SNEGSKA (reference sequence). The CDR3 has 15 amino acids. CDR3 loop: CSARDLKGGGETQYF.

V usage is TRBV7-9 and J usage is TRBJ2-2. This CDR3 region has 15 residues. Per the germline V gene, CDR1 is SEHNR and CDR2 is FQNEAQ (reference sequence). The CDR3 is CASSHSPPGTGELFF.

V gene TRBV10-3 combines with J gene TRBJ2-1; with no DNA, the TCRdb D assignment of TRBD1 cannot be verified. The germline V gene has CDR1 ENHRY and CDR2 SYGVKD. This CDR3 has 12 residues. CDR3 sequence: CAIRGTGSEQFF.

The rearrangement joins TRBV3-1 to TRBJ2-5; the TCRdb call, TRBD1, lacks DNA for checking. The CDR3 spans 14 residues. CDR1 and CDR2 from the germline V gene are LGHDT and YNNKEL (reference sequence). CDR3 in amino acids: CASSRTGGWETQYF.

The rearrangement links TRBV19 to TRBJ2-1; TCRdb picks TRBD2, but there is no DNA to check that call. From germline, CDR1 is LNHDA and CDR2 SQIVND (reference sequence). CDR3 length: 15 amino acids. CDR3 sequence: CASSIQVAGDNEQFF.

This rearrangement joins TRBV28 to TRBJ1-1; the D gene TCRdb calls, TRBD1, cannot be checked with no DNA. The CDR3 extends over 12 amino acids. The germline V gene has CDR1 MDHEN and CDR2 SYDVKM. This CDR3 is CASNTRASRSFF.

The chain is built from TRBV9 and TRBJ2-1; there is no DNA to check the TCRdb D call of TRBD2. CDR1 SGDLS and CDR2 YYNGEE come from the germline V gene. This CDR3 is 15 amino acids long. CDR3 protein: CASSVGPAGGQQQFF.

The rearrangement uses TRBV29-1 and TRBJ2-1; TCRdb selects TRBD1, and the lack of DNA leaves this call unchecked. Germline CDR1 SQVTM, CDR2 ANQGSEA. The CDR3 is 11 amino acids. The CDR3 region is CSVVGGDEQFF.

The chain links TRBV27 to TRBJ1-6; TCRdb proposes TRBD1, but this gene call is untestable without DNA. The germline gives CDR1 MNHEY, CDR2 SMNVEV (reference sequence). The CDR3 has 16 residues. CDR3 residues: CASSLGWDRPNSPLHF.

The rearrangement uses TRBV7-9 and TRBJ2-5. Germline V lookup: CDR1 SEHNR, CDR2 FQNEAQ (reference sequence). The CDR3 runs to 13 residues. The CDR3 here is CASGESKRETQYF. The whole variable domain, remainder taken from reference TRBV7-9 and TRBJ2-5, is DTGVSQNPRHKITKRGQNVTFRCDPISEHNRLYWYRQTLGQGPEFLTYFQNEAQLEKSRLLSDRFSAERPKGSFSTLEIQRTEQGDSAMYLCASGESKRETQYFGPGTRLLVL.

CDR3 sequence reads: CASTFRTESYGYTF. This chain joins TRBV21-1 and TRBJ1-2; absent DNA, TCRdb's TRBD1 call cannot be checked. TRBV21-1 is a recognized pseudogene. This CDR3 comprises 14 residues.

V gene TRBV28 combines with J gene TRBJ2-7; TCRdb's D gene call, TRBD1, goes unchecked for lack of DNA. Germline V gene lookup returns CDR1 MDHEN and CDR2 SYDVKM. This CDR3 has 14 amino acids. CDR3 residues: CASTGWDRSYEQYF.

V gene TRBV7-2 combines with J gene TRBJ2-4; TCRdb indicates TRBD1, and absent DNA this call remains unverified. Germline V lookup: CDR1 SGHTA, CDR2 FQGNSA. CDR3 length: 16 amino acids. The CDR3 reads CASSARRTLAKNIQYF.

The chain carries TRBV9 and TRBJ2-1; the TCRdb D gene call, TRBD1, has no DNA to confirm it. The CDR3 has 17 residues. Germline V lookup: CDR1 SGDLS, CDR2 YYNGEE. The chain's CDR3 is CASSVRGDRHSYNEQFF. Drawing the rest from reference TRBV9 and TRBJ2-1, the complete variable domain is DSGVTQTPKHLITATGQRVTLRCSPRSGDLSVYWYQQSLDQGLQFLIQYYNGEERAKGNILERFSAQQFPDLHSELNLSSLELGDSALYFCASSVRGDRHSYNEQFFGPGTRLTVL.

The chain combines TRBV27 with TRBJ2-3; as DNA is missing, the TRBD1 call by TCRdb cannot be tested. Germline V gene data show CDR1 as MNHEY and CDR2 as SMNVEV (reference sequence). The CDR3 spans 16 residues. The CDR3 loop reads CASSLLTGGYTDTQYF.

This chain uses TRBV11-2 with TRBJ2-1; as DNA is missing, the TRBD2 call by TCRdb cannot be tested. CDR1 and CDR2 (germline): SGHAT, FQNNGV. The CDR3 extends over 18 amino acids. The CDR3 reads CASSLENGLAGLRNEQFF.

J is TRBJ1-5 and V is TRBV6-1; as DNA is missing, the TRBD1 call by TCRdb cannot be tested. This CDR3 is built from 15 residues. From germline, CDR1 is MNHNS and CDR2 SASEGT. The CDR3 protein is CDSSRDRASNQPQHF.

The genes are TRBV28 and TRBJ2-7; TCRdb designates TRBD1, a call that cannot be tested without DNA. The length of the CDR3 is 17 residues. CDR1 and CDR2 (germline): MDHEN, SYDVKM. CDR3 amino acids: CASSSPGGRGTSYEQYF.

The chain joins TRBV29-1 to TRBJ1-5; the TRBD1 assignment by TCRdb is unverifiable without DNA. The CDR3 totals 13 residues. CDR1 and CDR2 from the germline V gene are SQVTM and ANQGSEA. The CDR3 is CSVRGAYDQPQHF.

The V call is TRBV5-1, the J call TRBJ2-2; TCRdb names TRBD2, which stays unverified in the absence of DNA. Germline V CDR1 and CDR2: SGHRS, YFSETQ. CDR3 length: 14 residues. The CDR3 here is CASSLESITGELFF. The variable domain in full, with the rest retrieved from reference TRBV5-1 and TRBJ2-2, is KAGVTQTPRYLIKTRGQQVTLSCSPISGHRSVSWYQQTPGQGLQFLFEYFSETQRNKGNFPGRFSGRQFSNSRSEMNVSTLELGDSALYLCASSLESITGELFFGEGSRLTVL.

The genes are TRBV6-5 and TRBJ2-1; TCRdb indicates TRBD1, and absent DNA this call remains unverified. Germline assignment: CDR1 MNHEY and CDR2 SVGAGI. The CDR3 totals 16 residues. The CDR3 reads CASRLGQGYALDEQFF.

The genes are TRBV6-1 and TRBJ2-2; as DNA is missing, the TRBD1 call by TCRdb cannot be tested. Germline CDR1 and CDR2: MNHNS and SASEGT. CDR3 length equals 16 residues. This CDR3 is CASRFRDRESPGELFF.

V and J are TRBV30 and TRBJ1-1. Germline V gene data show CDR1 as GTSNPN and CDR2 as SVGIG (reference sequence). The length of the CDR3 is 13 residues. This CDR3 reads CAWSVQWNTEAFF.

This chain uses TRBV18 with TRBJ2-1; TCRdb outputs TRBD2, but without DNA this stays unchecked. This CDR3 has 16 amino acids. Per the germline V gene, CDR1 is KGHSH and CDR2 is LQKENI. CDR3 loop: CASSPSIRLADNEQFF.